This TCR beta chain was captured in a study of shared clonotypes between healthy human individuals. The overall study: There were three CD4 naive, three CD4 memory, two CD8 naive and one CD8 memory plates per donor.

This CDR3 spans 16 amino acids. Germline assignment: CDR1 SEHNR and CDR2 FQNEAQ (reference sequence). V lost 5 bases to trimming and J lost 6 bases; unmatched junction nucleotides: 10. Running of the assay took place at deep level. Across several immunoSEQ plates, the genomic DNA of each subset was split evenly. Each replicate PCR on the sorted subsets used 150 to 200 ng DNA (roughly 32,000 T cell genomes). Data came from immunoSEQ multiplex PCR; TCRdb stores just in-frame clones and leaves some out. The sample has over a million clones; around 97% are singletons. The chain combines TRBV7-9 with TRBJ2-2, with TRBD1 matching 9 bases. This TCR was sampled from a man aged 30 to 45 in good health. The sample taken for sequencing was naive CD4+ T cells sorted from blood. Noted subset: CD45RA+ positively selected. The CDR3 nucleotides are TGTGCCAGCAGCACGAGACAGGGGGTGGTTCCCGGGGAGCTGTTTTTT. Amino acid sequence: CASSTRQGVVPGELFF.